Shown below are 13 T cell receptor beta chains from a single sample sequenced in a study of blood T cells in healthy people across ages. For the second PCR, which ran for about 7 to 11 cycles, a sample-barcoded 5' primer and a J-beta primer mix were used. TCRdb independently ran MiXCR on the 5' RACE reads; one entry per CDR3 protein. The sample consists of hundreds of thousands of distinct CDR3 sequences, about 28% of them appearing once. Input material: blood. The receptors come from a woman aged 80 or over in good health.

There are many counts of this clonotype. The rearrangement joins TRBV9 to TRBJ2-1; D is ambiguous. From germline, CDR1 is SGDLS and CDR2 YYNGEE. V lost 4 bases and J 9 bases, leaving 14 bases between the germline ends. CDR3 length equals 13 residues. The CDR3 region is CASSRALMSEQFF. The CDR3 DNA follows: TGTGCCAGCAGCCGTGCCTTAATGAGTGAGCAGTTCTTC.

V is TRBV29-1 and J is TRBJ1-1; D not resolved. This CDR3 region has 14 residues. Trimming left V 7 bases short and J 1 base short, with 16 bases between. In germline, CDR1 is SQVTM, CDR2 ANQGSEA. The CDR3 coding sequence is TGCAGCGCCGCCACCAGGTCTTCGAACACTGAAGCTTTCTTT. Residues: CSAATRSSNTEAFF.

This clonotype has at least ten counts. The chain carries TRBV11-2 and TRBJ2-7; D uncertain. From germline, CDR1 is SGHAT and CDR2 FQNNGV. Trimming pared 4 bases from V and 4 bases from J, leaving 5 bases between. This CDR3 comprises 11 residues. CDR3 sequence: CASSSWYEQYF. The DNA for the CDR3 is TGTGCCAGCAGCTCCTGGTACGAGCAGTACTTC.

Comment on this clonotype: A single base separates this from a much larger clone, so it may be a read error. The chain uses TRBV12-3 or TRBV12-4 and TRBJ1-6; D gene uncertain. The CDR3 covers 12 residues. The DNA for the CDR3 is TGTGCCAGCAGTTTAAGGAATTCACCCCCCCACTTT. Amino acids: CASSLRNSPPHF.

The rearrangement joins TRBV7-2 to TRBJ2-5; weak D call: TRBD2 (5 bases). The CDR3 totals 15 residues. Trimming cost V 6 bases and J 5 bases, with 19 bases left between them. Germline CDR1 SGHTA, CDR2 FQGNSA. This chain's CDR3 is CASSIYRDDEETQYF. DNA of the CDR3: TGTGCCAGCAGTATATACCGGGATGATGAGGAGACCCAGTACTTC.

The V call is TRBV4-3, the J call TRBJ2-7; D gene ambiguous. Trimming shortened V by 1 base and J by 0 bases, and 10 bases separated the two germline ends. The CDR3 extends over 15 amino acids. From germline, CDR1 is LGHNA and CDR2 YSLEER. CDR3 sequence: CASSQGAGISYEQYF. DNA of the CDR3: TGCGCCAGCAGCCAAGGCGCCGGCATCTCCTACGAGCAGTACTTC.

In this sample, this clonotype turned up many times. The chain has TRBV5-8 and TRBJ2-7, with D hard to call. The CDR3 loop spans 15 amino acids. Germline lookup yields CDR1 SGHTS and CDR2 YDEGEE. V was shortened by 5 bases and J by 7 bases, with 22 bases between the two germline ends. The CDR3 loop reads CASRPRLKSYVEQYF. CDR3 coding DNA: TGTGCCAGCAGACCCCGCCTGAAGTCCTACGTGGAGCAGTACTTC.

This clonotype is a singleton in its sample. The gene calls are TRBV5-1 and TRBJ2-7; 7 bases are shared with TRBD2. The length of the CDR3 is 14 residues. V shed 3 bases, J shed 1 base, and the junction held 4 bases outside the gene matches. Germline CDR1 and CDR2: SGHRS and YFSETQ. CDR3 nucleotides: TGCGCCAGCAGCTGGGGAGGGGAATCCTACGAGCAGTACTTC. Translated: CASSWGGESYEQYF.

The chain recombines TRBV6-2 or TRBV6-3 with TRBJ2-7, with 8 bases fitting TRBD1. Trimming took 3 bases from V and 7 from J; bases not matched to a gene: 8. This CDR3 region has 14 residues. The germline gives CDR1 MNHEY, CDR2 SVGEGT. The CDR3 here is CASSYLDREFEQYF. The CDR3 DNA is TGTGCCAGCAGTTATCTGGACAGGGAGTTTGAGCAGTACTTC.

A word on this clonotype: Possible read error: a much larger clone is one base away. The V call is TRBV12-3 or TRBV12-4, the J call TRBJ1-2, with 10 nucleotides matching TRBD1. V lost 6 bases, J lost 7 bases, and 14 bases stayed unmatched. The CDR3 consists of 16 residues. The CDR3: CASRQTGTGALGGYTF. The CDR3 nucleotides read TGTGCCAGCAGGCAAACCGGGACAGGGGCGTTGGGTGGCTACACCTTC.

This clonotype was seen a few times. V is TRBV5-1 and J is TRBJ1-1, with TRBD1 matching 7 bases. V was pared by 4 bases and J by 2 bases, with 11 bases of the junction left unmatched. Germline V gives CDR1 SGHRS, CDR2 YFSETQ. This CDR3 is 16 amino acids long. CDR3 loop: CASSPGQPKLNTEAFF. CDR3 in DNA: TGCGCCAGCAGCCCGGGACAGCCAAAGCTAAACACTGAAGCTTTCTTT. The whole variable domain, filled in from reference TRBV5-1 and TRBJ1-1, reads KAGVTQTPRYLIKTRGQQVTLSCSPISGHRSVSWYQQTPGQGLQFLFEYFSETQRNKGNFPGRFSGRQFSNSRSEMNVSTLELGDSALYLCASSPGQPKLNTEAFFGQGTRLTVV.

This clonotype came up a few times. This CDR3 is CASTTAGAGGMKRYF. CDR3 DNA sequence: TGTGCCAGCACCACGGCCGGGGCGGGTGGGATGAAGCGGTACTTC. V is TRBV28 and J is TRBJ2-4; TRBD1 or TRBD2 may be the D gene (5 bases each). The CDR3 has 15 amino acids. The V end was cut by 7 bases, the J end by 15 bases, with 28 bases between. The germline gives CDR1 MDHEN, CDR2 SYDVKM. Variable domain in full (rest from reference TRBV28 and TRBJ2-4): DVKVTQSSRYLVKRTGEKVFLECVQDMDHENMFWYRQDPGLGLRLIYFSYDVKMKEKGDIPEGYSVSREKKERFSLILESASTNQTSMYLCASTTAGAGGMKRYFGAGTRLSVL.

This clonotype was picked up a small number of times. The chain carries TRBV7-2 and TRBJ1-5; D is ambiguous. The CDR3 runs 15 residues. Germline loops: CDR1 SGHTA, CDR2 FQGNSA. V was pared by 1 base and J by 0 bases, with 7 bases between. CDR3 nucleotides: TGTGCCAGCAGCTTAGGTCCCTATAGCAATCAGCCCCAGCATTTT. It encodes CASSLGPYSNQPQHF.